This T cell receptor (beta chain) was found in a study of blood T cells in healthy people across ages. CDR3 length: 16 residues. The germline CDR1 and CDR2 sequences are LGHNA and YNFKEQ. Regarding this clonotype: Compared with germline, one end of the junction differs, possibly owing to a read error.

A second PCR, run for roughly 7 to 12 cycles, used a sample-barcoded 5' primer plus a J-beta primer mix. Sequencing of every sample gave 2.5 million or more CDR3-containing paired-end reads. Each CDR3 protein gets one entry after TCRdb re-called the 5' RACE reads with MiXCR. The sample has over 1,500,000 distinct CDR3 sequences, around 42% seen once. The TCR sequence derives from a human donor in good health. The rearrangement uses TRBV4-2 and TRBJ1-4; possibly TRBD1 for D (5 bases). Material: blood. The CDR3 loop is CASSPSTGGGFEKRFF. The CDR3 bases are TGTGCCAGCAGCCCCAGCACAGGTGGAGGATTTGAAAAACGGTTTTTT.